Below, 14 T cell receptor beta chains from the same sample are listed, as sequenced in a study of blood T cell repertoires in COVID-19. Measured with immunoSEQ multiplex PCR; TCRdb has only the in-frame clones, and not every one. Counted here are roughly 100,000 clones, 70% to 85% occurring once; the ten biggest clones make up around 15%. Sequencing used peripheral blood. The receptors here all came from a woman aged 55-69 years with acute or convalescent COVID-19.

The V gene is TRBV7-8, the J gene TRBJ1-3; 9 nucleotides match TRBD1. The CDR3 totals 15 residues. V was pared by 5 bases and J by 2 bases, with 4 bases of the junction left unmatched. Germline V gives CDR1 SGHVS, CDR2 FQNEAQ. The CDR3 DNA sequence: TGTGCCAGCAGCGTGGACAGGGGAGCTGGAAACACCATATATTTT. Encoded protein: CASSVDRGAGNTIYF.

The rearrangement uses TRBV2 and TRBJ1-6; D remains unclear. This CDR3 has 15 amino acids. CDR1 SNHLY and CDR2 FYNNEI come from the germline V gene. Trimming took off 4 bases at V and 8 bases at J, with 15 bases between the two ends. CDR3 sequence: CASSVERPRDSPLHF. The CDR3 DNA reads TGTGCCAGCAGTGTCGAGCGGCCGCGGGATTCACCCCTCCACTTT.

This clone was picked up one time. The chain carries TRBV5-8 and TRBJ1-5; D is undetermined. The germline V gene encodes CDR1 SGHTS and CDR2 YDEGEE. This CDR3 contains 13 residues. V lost 6 bases and J lost 3, with 10 bases in between. CDR3 sequence (DNA): TGTGCCAGCATGATGGCAGTCAATCAGCCCCAGCATTTT. Encoded protein: CASMMAVNQPQHF.

The chain combines TRBV6-5 with TRBJ1-1, with D perhaps matching TRBD1 (5 bases). V was cut by 7 bases and J by 5 bases, with 14 bases left in between. The CDR3 contains 13 residues. CDR1 and CDR2 from the germline V gene are MNHEY and SVGAGI. CDR3 DNA sequence: TGTGCCAGCAAATACCAGGGAGGGACTGAAGCTTTCTTT. Residues: CASKYQGGTEAFF.

The chain employs TRBV5-4 and TRBJ2-7; tentatively, D is TRBD1 (7 bases). CDR3 length: 16 amino acids. Germline CDR1 reads SGHNT; CDR2 reads YYREEE (reference sequence). V lost 0 bases, J lost 2 bases, and 15 bases lay in between. The CDR3 spells CASSLAFGGTAYEQYF. CDR3 DNA: TGTGCCAGCAGCTTGGCCTTCGGCGGGACAGCCTACGAGCAGTACTTC.

CDR3 protein: CASSLGATGSYEQYF. CDR3 DNA sequence: TGTGCCAGCAGTCTGGGGGCGACTGGTTCCTACGAGCAGTACTTC. This rearrangement joins TRBV6-5 to TRBJ2-7; D might be TRBD1 (6 bases). The CDR3 has 15 amino acids. The V end was cut by 5 bases, the J end by 1 base, with 15 bases between. Germline CDR1 reads MNHEY; CDR2 reads SVGAGI.

V and J are TRBV28 and TRBJ1-1; 10 bases fit TRBD1. There are 13 residues in the CDR3. Unmatched junction bases numbered 5, after V lost 6 bases and J lost 7 bases. The germline gives CDR1 MDHEN, CDR2 SYDVKM. The CDR3 reads CASSDRGQVEAFF. CDR3 coding DNA: TGTGCCAGCAGCGACAGGGGGCAAGTTGAAGCTTTCTTT.

This sequence joins TRBV19 and TRBJ1-1; weak D call: TRBD1 (6 bases). V shed 5 bases and J shed 0 bases, with 7 bases lying between them. The CDR3 is 13 amino acids. Germline CDR1 is LNHDA and CDR2 is SQIVND (reference sequence). Here the CDR3 DNA reads TGTGCCAGTAGTCGGACAGTGAACACTGAAGCTTTCTTT. Translating gives CASSRTVNTEAFF.

This clone has only one observation. The V and J genes are TRBV19 and TRBJ2-1, with D possibly being TRBD1 (5 bases). The CDR3 spans 14 residues. The V and J ends lost 7 bases and 6 bases respectively, with 16 bases between them. Germline V gene sequence: CDR1 LNHDA, CDR2 SQIVND (reference sequence). CDR3 nucleotide sequence: TGTGCCAGTACCACGAACTACAGGCCCAATGAGCAGTTCTTC. It specifies CASTTNYRPNEQFF.

J is TRBJ2-3 and V is TRBV9; TRBD2 matches at 7 bases. Germline-derived CDR1 and CDR2 are SGDLS and YYNGEE. The CDR3 contains 17 residues. V shed 0 bases, J shed 1 base, and the junction held 8 bases outside the gene matches. The CDR3 DNA reads as TGTGCCAGCAGCGTAGGGATCCTGGCGGGGGGCACAGATACGCAGTATTTT. It encodes CASSVGILAGGTDTQYF.

V is TRBV5-4 and J is TRBJ1-1, with D tentatively TRBD1 (6 bases). There are 14 residues in the CDR3. The germline V gene encodes CDR1 SGHNT and CDR2 YYREEE (reference sequence). Trimming shortened V by 5 bases and J by 2 bases, and 13 bases separated the two germline ends. The CDR3 sequence: CASRPGQRNTEAFF. The CDR3 bases are TGTGCCAGCAGGCCGGGACAACGTAACACTGAAGCTTTCTTT. Looking up the rest from reference TRBV5-4 and TRBJ1-1 gives the full variable domain: ETGVTQSPTHLIKTRGQQVTLRCSSQSGHNTVSWYQQALGQGPQFIFQYYREEENGRGNFPPRFSGLQFPNYSSELNVNALELDDSALYLCASRPGQRNTEAFFGQGTRLTVV.

This clone was detected only once. The CDR3 protein is CASSLRAGGDLSGYTF. The DNA for the CDR3 is TGTGCCAGCAGTTTACGGGCGGGGGGCGACTTGAGTGGCTACACCTTC. The chain couples TRBV28 to TRBJ1-2; D may be TRBD1 (6 bases). The CDR3 sequence is 16 residues long. CDR1 is MDHEN and CDR2 is SYDVKM in the germline V gene. The V and J ends lost 2 bases and 7 bases respectively, with 20 bases between them.

Details on this clone: This CDR3 is also generated by other DNA sequences in the sample. This chain links TRBV9 with TRBJ2-1, with 8 bases matching TRBD2. V was pared by 2 bases and J by 4 bases, with 2 bases of the junction left unmatched. From germline, CDR1 is SGDLS and CDR2 YYNGEE. The CDR3 covers 14 residues. CDR3 nucleotides: TGTGCCAGCAGCGTCTCGGGGGGGTACAATGAGCAGTTCTTC. Translated, it gives CASSVSGGYNEQFF.

The J gene is TRBJ1-1, the V gene TRBV5-4, with 8 bases identical to TRBD1. The CDR3 totals 14 residues. V dropped 4 bases and J dropped 0; count of bases not matched to a gene: 2. CDR1 is SGHNT, CDR2 YYREEE, per germline (reference sequence). The CDR3 protein is CASSRQGLNTEAFF. The CDR3, as DNA: TGTGCCAGCAGCCGACAGGGGTTGAACACTGAAGCTTTCTTT. Together with reference TRBV5-4 and TRBJ1-1, the CDR3 gives the full variable domain: ETGVTQSPTHLIKTRGQQVTLRCSSQSGHNTVSWYQQALGQGPQFIFQYYREEENGRGNFPPRFSGLQFPNYSSELNVNALELDDSALYLCASSRQGLNTEAFFGQGTRLTVV.